The entry below describes one T cell receptor beta chain. Its antigen is as yet unknown. The germline gene is not matched at one end of the junction; a read error may be the cause. TCRdb re-called the RT-PCR reads with MiXCR, one entry per CDR3 protein. The sample holds 450,000 to 600,000 distinct CDR3 sequences, approximately 7.7% seen once. The CDR3 has 14 amino acids. Germline V gene lookup returns CDR1 MDHEN and CDR2 SYDVKM. This sample is part of a study of response to subunit inactivated influenza vaccine. General study results and limits: The authors put forward the suggestion that each seasonal influenza vaccination may bring in only a limited number of new T cells.

The clonotype was recovered from a man between 50 and 75 years old who received an inactivated influenza vaccine. The rearrangement links TRBV28 to TRBJ1-1; possible D gene TRBD1, 6 bases. The starting material was PBMCs from blood, obtained 23 months after vaccination. The chain's CDR3 is CAGSFRGINRAAFF. CDR3 nucleotides: TGTGCCGGCAGTTTCCGGGGGATAAACAGGGCGGCTTTCTTT.